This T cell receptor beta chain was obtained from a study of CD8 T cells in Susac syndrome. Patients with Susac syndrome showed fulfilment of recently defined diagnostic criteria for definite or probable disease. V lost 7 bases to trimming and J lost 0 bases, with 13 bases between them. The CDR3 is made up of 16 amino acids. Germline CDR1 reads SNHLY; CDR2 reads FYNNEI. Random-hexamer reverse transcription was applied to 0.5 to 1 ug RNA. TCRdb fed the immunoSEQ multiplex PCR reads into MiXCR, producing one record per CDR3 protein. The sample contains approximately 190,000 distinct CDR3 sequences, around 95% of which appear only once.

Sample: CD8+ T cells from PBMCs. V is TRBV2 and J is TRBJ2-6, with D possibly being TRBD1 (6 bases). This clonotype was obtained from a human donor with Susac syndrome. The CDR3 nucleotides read TGTGCCAGCACCGCGACAGGACACTCTGGGGCCAACGTCCTGACTTTC. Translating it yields CASTATGHSGANVLTF.